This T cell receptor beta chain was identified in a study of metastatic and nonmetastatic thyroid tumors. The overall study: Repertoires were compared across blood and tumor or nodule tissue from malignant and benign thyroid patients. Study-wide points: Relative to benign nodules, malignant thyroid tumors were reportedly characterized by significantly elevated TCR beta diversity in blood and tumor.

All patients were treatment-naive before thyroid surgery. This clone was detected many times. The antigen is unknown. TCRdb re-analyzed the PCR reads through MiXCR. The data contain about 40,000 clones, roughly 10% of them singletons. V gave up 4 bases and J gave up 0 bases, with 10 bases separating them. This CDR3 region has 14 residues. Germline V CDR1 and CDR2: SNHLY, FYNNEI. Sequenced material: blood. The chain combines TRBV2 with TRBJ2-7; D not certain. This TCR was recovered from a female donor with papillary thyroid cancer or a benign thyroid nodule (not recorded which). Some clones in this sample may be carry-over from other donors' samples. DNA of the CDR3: TGTGCCAGCAGTGCCAGTTTCGACTCCTACGAGCAGTACTTC. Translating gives CASSASFDSYEQYF.